The 27 T cell receptor beta chains reported below all come from one sample, sequenced in a study of blood T cell repertoires in COVID-19 (dated by TCRdb to the early 2020s). The library was prepared using the immunoSEQ multiplex PCR assay. In TCRdb, the immuneACCESS table is reduced to in-frame sequences with V and J assigned. These tables do not hold every clone; where another copy was compared, an unresolved V gene accounts for under half, and the others remain unexplained. Within this sample are under 450,000 clones, with approximately 91% of them counted one time only. The ten largest clones capture roughly 1.6% of the sample. The specimen sequenced was peripheral blood. The source of these receptors is a woman between 40 and 50 years old with COVID-19, enrolled during active disease.

The chain uses TRBV11-3 and TRBJ2-1; 7 bases line up with TRBD2. V lost 4 bases and J lost 1; bases outside the gene matches: 7. The CDR3 is made up of 16 amino acids. Germline assignment: CDR1 SGHNT and CDR2 YENEEA. CDR3 protein: CASSYSRGGSYNEQFF. CDR3 sequence (DNA): TGTGCCAGCAGCTACTCAAGGGGAGGGTCCTACAATGAGCAGTTCTTC.

This chain joins TRBV7-9 and TRBJ1-2, with 7 bases lining up with TRBD1. Germline CDR1 is SEHNR and CDR2 is FQNEAQ (reference sequence). Trimming took 2 bases from V and 4 from J; bases not matched to a gene: 7. The CDR3 extends over 15 amino acids. The CDR3 here is CASSLSQGVSYGYTF. In DNA, the CDR3 is TGTGCCAGCAGCTTATCGCAGGGGGTTAGCTATGGCTACACCTTC.

The gene calls are TRBV10-3 and TRBJ1-1; D might be TRBD1 (5 bases). The CDR3 is made up of 14 amino acids. Trimming removed 6 bases at V and 5 bases at J, with 16 bases between. The germline gives CDR1 ENHRY, CDR2 SYGVKD. The CDR3: CAISRQTLGTEAFF. For the CDR3, the DNA is TGTGCCATCAGCCGACAGACCCTTGGGACTGAAGCTTTCTTT.

The V call is TRBV7-2, the J call TRBJ2-1; TRBD2 is a possible D gene (5 bases). V lost 1 base, J lost 0 bases, and 16 bases lay in between. This CDR3 region has 18 residues. The germline CDR1 and CDR2 sequences are SGHTA and FQGNSA. CDR3 DNA: TGTGCCAGCAGCTTAGAGAACGTGAGGGTCCTCTCCTACAATGAGCAGTTCTTC. Residues: CASSLENVRVLSYNEQFF.

This chain connects TRBV7-9 to TRBJ1-3; D is unclear. Germline V gene sequence: CDR1 SEHNR, CDR2 FQNEAQ (reference sequence). The length of the CDR3 is 15 residues. V gave up 1 base and J gave up 0 bases, with 7 bases separating them. The CDR3: CASSLVGSSGNTIYF. As DNA, the CDR3 is TGTGCCAGCAGCTTAGTTGGTAGCTCTGGAAACACCATATATTTT.

The chain carries TRBV30 and TRBJ2-5; D uncertain. This CDR3 contains 12 residues. The germline CDR1 and CDR2 sequences are GTSNPN and SVGIG (reference sequence). V gave up 0 bases and J gave up 2 bases, with 4 bases separating them. CDR3 sequence reads: CAWSVTQETQYF. The CDR3 DNA reads TGTGCCTGGAGTGTAACTCAAGAGACCCAGTACTTC. The full variable domain, completed using reference TRBV30 and TRBJ2-5, is SQTIHQWPATLVQPVGSPLSLECTVEGTSNPNLYWYRQAAGRGLQLLFYSVGIGQISSEVPQNLSASRPQDRQFILSSKKLLLSDSGFYLCAWSVTQETQYFGPGTRLLVL.

This rearrangement joins TRBV30 to TRBJ1-5; D call uncertain. The CDR3 has 12 residues. Germline-derived CDR1 and CDR2 are GTSNPN and SVGIG (reference sequence). Trimming stripped 2 bases from V and 6 bases from J, with 8 bases between. CDR3 sequence reads: CAWSPGGQPQHF. CDR3 in DNA: TGTGCCTGGAGTCCCGGTGGTCAGCCCCAGCATTTT.

The count of this clone is one. CDR3 protein: CASSTQPGLAGEQYF. The DNA for the CDR3 is TGTGCCAGCAGTACACAACCGGGACTAGCGGGGGAGCAGTACTTC. The chain employs TRBV6-2 or TRBV6-3 and TRBJ2-7; the match to TRBD2 covers 13 bases. This CDR3 has 15 residues. With 5 bases clipped from V and 7 bases from J, the junction kept 8 bases outside the gene matches. Germline values: CDR1 MNHEY, CDR2 SVGEGT.

This chain uses TRBV7-2 with TRBJ2-7; 9 nucleotides agree with TRBD1. Trimming at V came to 3 bases and at J to 2 bases, leaving 2 bases not matched to a gene. This CDR3 has 14 amino acids. The germline V gene has CDR1 SGHTA and CDR2 FQGNSA. This CDR3 is CASSFRDRAYEQYF. The CDR3 nucleotides read TGTGCCAGCAGCTTCCGGGACAGGGCCTACGAGCAGTACTTC.

The chain carries TRBV5-1 and TRBJ1-4, with D possibly TRBD1 on 6 matching bases. The CDR3 loop spans 15 amino acids. Between the trimmed V and J ends, which lost 4 bases and 5 bases, there was a span of 15 bases. Germline V gene lookup returns CDR1 SGHRS and CDR2 YFSETQ. The CDR3 loop reads CASSDPAGANEKLFF. In nucleotides, the CDR3 is TGCGCCAGCAGCGACCCGGCAGGGGCGAATGAAAAACTGTTTTTT.

The chain is built from TRBV5-4 and TRBJ1-1; maybe TRBD1 (5 bases). The CDR3 loop spans 14 amino acids. V was trimmed by 0 bases and J by 3 bases, leaving 9 bases between them. In germline, CDR1 is SGHNT, CDR2 YYREEE (reference sequence). In DNA form, the CDR3 reads TGTGCCAGCAGCTTGGGGGGAGGGGACACTGAAGCTTTCTTT. This encodes CASSLGGGDTEAFF.

This chain uses TRBV4-1 with TRBJ1-4; D unresolved. The CDR3 loop spans 15 amino acids. Per the germline V gene, CDR1 is MGHRA and CDR2 is YSYEKL. Trimming stripped 0 bases from V and 7 bases from J, with 12 bases between. CDR3: CASSQEFSAGEKLFF. As DNA, the CDR3 is TGCGCCAGCAGCCAAGAGTTCAGTGCTGGTGAAAAACTGTTTTTT.

This chain connects TRBV5-1 to TRBJ2-7; perhaps TRBD2 as D (7 bases). Per germline, CDR1 SGHRS and CDR2 YFSETQ. This CDR3 is 14 amino acids long. V was clipped by 4 bases and J by 7 bases, with 18 bases between them. Here the CDR3 reads CASSLKGGAQEQYF. The CDR3 DNA reads TGCGCCAGCAGCCTGAAGGGGGGGGCGCAGGAGCAGTACTTC.

The chain has TRBV6-2 or TRBV6-3 and TRBJ1-2; D is possibly TRBD1 (6 bases). The length of the CDR3 is 13 residues. CDR1 MNHEY and CDR2 SVGEGT come from the germline V gene. V dropped 5 bases and J dropped 6 bases, with 13 bases sitting between them. For the CDR3, the DNA is TGTGCCAGCAGTCCCAGAGGGGGTCATGGCTACACCTTC. This sequence encodes CASSPRGGHGYTF.

The V and J genes are TRBV28 and TRBJ1-2; 10 bases match TRBD1. V shed 2 bases, J shed 8 bases, and the junction held 23 bases outside the gene matches. The CDR3 runs 20 residues. In germline, CDR1 is MDHEN, CDR2 SYDVKM. CDR3 DNA: TGTGCCAGCAGTTTAACCCCTTTCCCGAAAGGGGGACAGGGGTCCCGCGGCTACACCTTC. Translating it yields CASSLTPFPKGGQGSRGYTF.

V and J are TRBV7-9 and TRBJ1-1; D unclear. CDR3 length: 16 residues. CDR1 is SEHNR, CDR2 FQNEAQ, per germline (reference sequence). Trimming cost V 1 base and J 1 base, with 13 bases left between them. The CDR3 DNA is TGTGCCAGCAGCTTAGGTCGAGGGCCGCCGAACACTGAAGCTTTCTTT. Its protein product is CASSLGRGPPNTEAFF.

The chain combines TRBV7-9 with TRBJ1-1; TRBD1 is a possible D gene (5 bases). The CDR3 loop spans 14 amino acids. CDR1 and CDR2 from the germline V gene are SEHNR and FQNEAQ (reference sequence). V shed 1 base and J shed 1 base, with 7 bases lying between them. CDR3 amino acids: CASSLGQKNTEAFF. The CDR3 region has the DNA TGTGCCAGCAGCTTAGGACAGAAGAACACTGAAGCTTTCTTT.

The J gene is TRBJ1-2, the V gene TRBV6-2 or TRBV6-3; D is ambiguous. This CDR3 has 14 amino acids. V was cut by 4 bases and J by 5 bases, with 14 bases left in between. Germline CDR1 reads MNHEY; CDR2 reads SVGEGT. CDR3 amino acids: CASSSTVTRYGYTF. As DNA, the CDR3 is TGTGCCAGCAGTTCCACGGTCACCCGGTATGGCTACACCTTC.

The chain employs TRBV29-1 and TRBJ1-1; a possible D gene is TRBD1 (6 bases). CDR1 SQVTM and CDR2 ANQGSEA come from the germline V gene. This CDR3 contains 14 residues. The V gene lost 4 bases and the J gene lost 1 base, with 13 bases spanning the gap. The CDR3, as DNA: TGCAGCGTTGGGGAAACGACAGGGAACACTGAAGCTTTCTTT. Amino acids: CSVGETTGNTEAFF.

CDR3: CASSHSYRGTGAFF. CDR3 DNA: TGTGCCAGCAGCCACTCTTACAGGGGAACGGGAGCTTTCTTT. The V call is TRBV11-2, the J call TRBJ1-1; 7 nucleotides agree with TRBD1. The ends lost 5 bases at V and 10 bases at J; junction bases unmatched: 13. Germline V gives CDR1 SGHAT, CDR2 FQNNGV. This CDR3 is 14 amino acids long.

This rearrangement joins TRBV29-1 to TRBJ1-1; a weak D match, TRBD1 (5 bases). V lost 7 bases and J 6 bases, leaving 12 bases between the germline ends. Germline lookup yields CDR1 SQVTM and CDR2 ANQGSEA. The CDR3 totals 11 residues. Here the CDR3 DNA reads TGCAGCGGAAGGTTGACAGCTGAAGCTTTCTTT. Protein: CSGRLTAEAFF.

The genes are TRBV28 and TRBJ1-3; no reliable D call. CDR1 is MDHEN and CDR2 is SYDVKM in the germline V gene. The CDR3 has 15 residues. Trimming shortened V by 5 bases and J by 8 bases, and 19 bases separated the two germline ends. The CDR3 nucleotides are TGTGCCAGCAGTGAAACACCCAGGTATAAGGACACCATATATTTT. Translating it yields CASSETPRYKDTIYF.

The chain has TRBV7-2 and TRBJ1-4; TRBD1 matches 9 bases. Germline V gene sequence: CDR1 SGHTA, CDR2 FQGNSA. The CDR3 spans 15 residues. V was pared by 5 bases and J by 7 bases, with 8 bases of the junction left unmatched. CDR3 nucleotides: TGTGCCAGCAGCCGTAACAGGGGGCAGGGTGAAAAACTGTTTTTT. Protein product: CASSRNRGQGEKLFF. Using reference TRBV7-2 and TRBJ1-4 for the parts outside the CDR3, the full variable domain is GAGVSQSPSNKVTEKGKDVELRCDPISGHTALYWYRQSLGQGLEFLIYFQGNSAPDKSGLPSDRFSAERTGGSVSTLTIQRTQQEDSAVYLCASSRNRGQGEKLFFGSGTQLSVL.

The chain couples TRBV4-2 to TRBJ1-2, with a weak D call TRBD1 (6 bases). This CDR3 region has 14 residues. CDR1 and CDR2 from the germline V gene are LGHNA and YNFKEQ. V was pared by 4 bases and J by 4 bases, with 13 bases between. The CDR3 here is CASSPNLQGYGYTF. CDR3 DNA sequence: TGTGCCAGCAGCCCAAACCTACAGGGCTATGGCTACACCTTC.

CDR3 sequence reads: CASSPRNSGSLTDTQYF. DNA of the CDR3: TGTGCCAGCAGCCCCCGAAATAGCGGGAGTTTGACAGATACGCAGTATTTT. The V gene is TRBV7-3, the J gene TRBJ2-3, with 9 bases that match TRBD2. Trimming cost V 5 bases and J 3 bases; bases outside gene matches: 12. The CDR3 extends over 17 amino acids. Germline assignment: CDR1 SGHTA and CDR2 FQGTGA.

The chain couples TRBV6-5 to TRBJ2-1; 8 positions match TRBD2. The length of the CDR3 is 15 residues. Trimming at V came to 0 bases and at J to 7 bases, leaving 5 bases not matched to a gene. Germline V gene sequence: CDR1 MNHEY, CDR2 SVGAGI. CDR3 sequence: CASSYSPTSVNEQFF. CDR3 DNA sequence: TGTGCCAGCAGTTACTCCCCGACTAGCGTGAATGAGCAGTTCTTC.

This clone was recorded once. This rearrangement joins TRBV5-1 to TRBJ1-1; maybe TRBD1 (6 bases). V was cut by 3 bases and J by 2 bases, with 11 bases left in between. The length of the CDR3 is 14 residues. The germline V gene encodes CDR1 SGHRS and CDR2 YFSETQ. The CDR3: CASSSWGHNTEAFF. The CDR3 DNA reads TGCGCCAGCAGCTCCTGGGGGCACAACACTGAAGCTTTCTTT.